Sequencing of this T cell receptor beta chain was carried out in a study of T cell responses to AZD1222 COVID-19 vaccine. General study findings and limits: Spike-wide coverage was observed for vaccine-associated CD4 TCRs, with dominant responses at 160-218 and 743-854.

As regards this clone: The antigen remains unidentified.

The protocol was immunoSEQ multiplex PCR, while the TCRdb copy is restricted to in-frame clones and leaves out a portion. This table holds 100,000 to 150,000 clones, roughly 92% found once. V shed 4 bases and J shed 3 bases, with 9 bases lying between them. Per the germline V gene, CDR1 is MGHRA and CDR2 is YSYEKL. The CDR3 totals 13 residues. The V gene is TRBV4-1, the J gene TRBJ1-1; no reliable D call. This clonotype originated in an adult in good health. The input for sequencing was peripheral blood, taken on day 0 of AZD1222 vaccination. In DNA form, the CDR3 reads TGCGCCAGCAGCCTCACAGACTACACTGAAGCTTTCTTT. It yields the protein CASSLTDYTEAFF.